The 16 T cell receptor beta chains given below trace back to one sample, sequenced in a study of blood T cells in healthy people across ages (dated by TCRdb to between 2014 and 2016). Library construction relied on 5' RACE. Sequencing instrument: Illumina HiSeq 2500. The second PCR ran for roughly 7 to 11 cycles and used a J-beta primer mix along with a sample-barcoded 5' primer. The raw public reads went through TCRdb reprocessing: fastp at Q25, MiXCR clone calling, in-frame beta chains kept. Each record represents a unique CDR3 protein, reported with the most common genes and DNA among its rows. The sample table holds roughly 560,000 distinct CDR3 sequences, of which around 24% were seen once. Roughly 9.4% of the sample rests with the top ten. The sample was also reused in another study, on T cells of mothers and their children.

Sequencing input: blood. The origin of the receptors is a boy aged 5-17 years in good health.

There are a few counts of this clonotype. This chain uses TRBV7-2 with TRBJ2-7; 8 nucleotides match TRBD1. The CDR3 runs to 14 residues. CDR1 SGHTA and CDR2 FQGNSA come from the germline V gene. V was clipped by 4 bases and J by 4 bases; unmatched bases: 6. CDR3 sequence reads: CASSSPRQGYEQYF. CDR3 nucleotide sequence: TGTGCCAGCAGCTCCCCGAGACAGGGGTACGAGCAGTACTTC.

V is TRBV7-9 and J is TRBJ2-3; D unresolved. This CDR3 is 15 amino acids long. The ends were cut back, 1 base at V and 6 bases at J, with 14 bases in the middle. Germline V gene lookup returns CDR1 SEHNR and CDR2 FQNEAQ (reference sequence). The CDR3 reads CASSLGASRGDTQYF. CDR3 nucleotide sequence: TGTGCCAGCAGCTTAGGGGCAAGCAGAGGTGATACGCAGTATTTT.

This clonotype was seen a few times. V and J are TRBV30 and TRBJ2-7, with 10 nucleotides matching TRBD2. Trimming removed 3 bases from V and 0 bases from J; junction bases left unmatched: 2. The CDR3 is 14 amino acids. CDR1 and CDR2 from the germline V gene are GTSNPN and SVGIG (reference sequence). The CDR3 loop is CAWRGLASSYEQYF. Written as DNA, the CDR3 is TGTGCCTGGAGGGGACTAGCGAGCTCCTACGAGCAGTACTTC.

The J gene is TRBJ2-5, the V gene TRBV27, with a weak D call TRBD2 (6 bases). The CDR3 extends over 15 amino acids. Germline CDR1 MNHEY, CDR2 SMNVEV (reference sequence). V was pared by 4 bases and J by 0 bases, with 12 bases between. The chain's CDR3 is CASSSIAENQETQYF. Written as DNA, the CDR3 is TGTGCCAGCAGTTCCATAGCGGAGAACCAAGAGACCCAGTACTTC.

V usage is TRBV18 and J usage is TRBJ2-1; D is uncertain. This CDR3 is 16 amino acids long. Germline V gene lookup returns CDR1 KGHSH and CDR2 LQKENI. V lost 0 bases and J 0 bases, leaving 9 bases between the germline ends. CDR3 protein: CASSPPTISSYNEQFF. CDR3 coding DNA: TGTGCCAGCTCACCACCGACAATAAGCTCCTACAATGAGCAGTTCTTC.

This clonotype was seen only a few times. At one end, the junction sequence differs from germline, possibly due to a read error. This chain's CDR3 is CSVGTPERSYNEQFF. The CDR3 coding sequence is TGCAGCGTTGGGACTCCCGAGCGGTCGTACAATGAGCAGTTTTTC. The chain carries TRBV29-1 and TRBJ2-5; possibly TRBD2 for D (5 bases). The CDR3 is 15 amino acids. Germline CDR1 reads SQVTM; CDR2 reads ANQGSEA.

The chain carries TRBV15 and TRBJ2-1; TRBD1 aligns across 10 bases. This CDR3 has 17 residues. V was pared by 0 bases and J by 10 bases, with 12 bases of the junction left unmatched. Germline values: CDR1 LNHNV, CDR2 YYDKDF (reference sequence). CDR3 in amino acids: CATSRDPRGDRGGEQFF. The CDR3 bases are TGTGCCACCAGCAGAGATCCCCGGGGGGACAGGGGAGGCGAGCAGTTCTTC.

This chain connects TRBV28 to TRBJ1-4; the D is unclear. V was cut by 10 bases and J by 2 bases, with 14 bases left in between. The CDR3 contains 14 residues. Per the germline V gene, CDR1 is MDHEN and CDR2 is SYDVKM. Written as DNA, the CDR3 is TGTGCCACCGAAGGGAGGGATACTAATGAAAAACTGTTTTTT. It translates to CATEGRDTNEKLFF.

The chain is built from TRBV2 and TRBJ2-7, with no clear D. V shed 3 bases and J shed 3 bases, with 9 bases lying between them. Germline V lookup: CDR1 SNHLY, CDR2 FYNNEI. This CDR3 is built from 13 residues. CDR3 residues: CASSDPPDYEQYF. The CDR3 region has the DNA TGTGCCAGCAGTGATCCACCTGACTACGAGCAGTACTTC.

This clonotype was counted only a few times. The V call is TRBV2, the J call TRBJ2-5, with D tentatively TRBD2 (5 bases). V was clipped by 1 base and J by 1 base, with 16 bases between them. Germline CDR1 and CDR2: SNHLY and FYNNEI. This CDR3 contains 17 residues. The CDR3: CASSEVEAKPLQETQYF. CDR3 DNA sequence: TGTGCCAGCAGTGAAGTGGAGGCCAAACCCCTCCAAGAGACCCAGTACTTC.

The V and J genes are TRBV2 and TRBJ2-2, with 7 bases aligning to TRBD1. The CDR3 is made up of 18 amino acids. Germline trimming cut 9 bases from V and 3 bases from J; bases unmatched to any gene: 19. Germline-derived CDR1 and CDR2 are SNHLY and FYNNEI. CDR3 coding DNA: TGTGCCAGTAGAGAGCCCCTCGACAGGGTGAGGTACACCGGGGAGCTGTTTTTT. Translating gives CASREPLDRVRYTGELFF.

This clonotype occurred a few times. At one end, the junction sequence differs from germline, possibly due to a read error. The chain has TRBV3-1 and TRBJ2-5, with 9 positions matching TRBD2. The J call could be wrong; TRBJ2-1 is a better fit for the DNA end. The CDR3 length is 16 residues. CDR1 and CDR2 (germline): LGHDT, YNNKEL (reference sequence). CDR3 sequence: CASSQTDLAGTNVQFF. The CDR3 coding sequence is TGTGCCAGCAGCCAGACCGACCTAGCGGGAACCAATGTGCAGTTCTTC.

This clonotype turned up a few times. The genes are TRBV7-8 and TRBJ1-4; TRBD1 might be the D (5 bases). The germline V and J ends were trimmed by 2 bases and 10 bases, with 17 bases remaining between them. Germline loops: CDR1 SGHVS, CDR2 FQNEAQ. The CDR3 contains 15 residues. The CDR3 coding sequence is TGTGCCAGCAGCTTATTCGTCAGGGATGTCTCAAAACTGTTTTTT. This codes for CASSLFVRDVSKLFF.

Only a few counts were recorded for this clonotype. The rearrangement joins TRBV20-1 to TRBJ2-7; 10 nucleotides agree with TRBD2. With V trimmed by 5 bases and J by 3 bases, 13 bases remained unmatched. The V gene's germline CDR1 is DFQATT and CDR2 SNEGSKA (reference sequence). This CDR3 region has 16 residues. This CDR3 is CSAYGTSVRGFYEQYF. Here the CDR3 DNA reads TGCAGTGCTTACGGGACTAGCGTACGTGGATTCTACGAGCAGTACTTC.

This clonotype occurred a few times. This chain uses TRBV6-5 with TRBJ2-3; 8 bases fit TRBD2. V lost 8 bases and J lost 1; bases outside the gene matches: 11. CDR1 is MNHEY and CDR2 is SVGAGI in the germline V gene. The CDR3 covers 16 residues. The CDR3 here is CASRLRGGGGTDTQYF. The CDR3 coding sequence is TGTGCCAGCCGCTTACGGGGGGGAGGGGGCACAGATACGCAGTATTTT.

This clonotype was detected only a few times. CDR3 residues: CASSLGLLNTEAFF. CDR3 DNA sequence: TGTGCCAGCAGTTTAGGGCTGTTGAACACTGAAGCTTTCTTT. The chain links TRBV6-5 to TRBJ1-1; D not resolved. CDR3 length: 14 amino acids. Trimming took 4 bases from V and 0 from J, leaving 9 bases between them. Per the germline V gene, CDR1 is MNHEY and CDR2 is SVGAGI.